The T cell receptor (beta chain) described here comes from a study of shared clonotypes between healthy human individuals. Turning to the study itself: A donor's plate count was three for CD4 naive and three for CD4 memory; CD8 naive had two and CD8 memory one.

Terminally differentiated effector memory CD45RA+ cells were excluded by CCR7 positive selection of CD45RO-negative cells. For this clone: Antigen unknown.

Whole-study findings and limits: Since donors were few, the genetic and exposure-history diversity represented was limited. Richness estimates generally favored naive over memory subsets.

Generated by immunoSEQ multiplex PCR, the TCRdb table keeps only in-frame clones and is missing some. The table includes roughly 590,000 clones, less than 97% detected once. The V segment lost 4 bases and the J segment 0 bases; nucleotides outside the gene matches: 3. The CDR3 extends over 14 amino acids. CDR1 is SGDLS, CDR2 YYNGEE, per germline. This rearrangement joins TRBV9 to TRBJ1-1, with 7 bases aligning to TRBD1. Source material: naive CD8+ T cells sorted from blood. The TCR was taken from a woman aged 25-40 years in good health. The CDR3 sequence is CASSRDSMNTEAFF. In DNA form, the CDR3 reads TGTGCCAGCAGCCGGGACAGCATGAACACTGAAGCTTTCTTT.